These 23 T cell receptor beta chains originate from one sample sequenced in a study of post-analysis software for immune sequencing data. General observations from the study: The study found TRBV5-6, TRBV5-1 and TRBV20-1 among a handful of TRBV segments more frequent in patients than controls.

These receptors lack a known antigen. Unique-molecular-identifier-tagged TCR beta cDNA libraries were used. MiXCR was run by TCRdb on the PCR reads, yielding one entry per CDR3 protein. The sample carries approximately 260,000 distinct CDR3 sequences, 36% recorded once. Sequences were obtained from blood. Source of these receptors: a girl aged 5 to 17 with multiple sclerosis.

This clonotype has a count of ten or more. V and J are TRBV24-1 and TRBJ2-4; 9 bases are a match to TRBD1. The CDR3 is 19 amino acids. V was clipped by 7 bases and J by 3 bases; unmatched bases: 18. Germline values: CDR1 KGHDR, CDR2 SFDVKD. This chain's CDR3 is CATSKYKAGTGRDKNIQYF. DNA of the CDR3: TGTGCCACCAGCAAATATAAAGCCGGGACAGGGAGGGACAAAAACATTCAGTACTTC.

This clonotype was counted many times. The CDR3 region is CASSPGGTYNEQFF. CDR3 nucleotide sequence: TGTGCCAGCAGCCCAGGCGGCACCTACAATGAGCAGTTCTTC. The chain combines TRBV7-2 with TRBJ2-1, with no clear D. The germline V gene has CDR1 SGHTA and CDR2 FQGNSA. With 5 bases removed from V and 2 bases from J, the gap between germline ends came to 10 bases. The length of the CDR3 is 14 residues.

Concerning this clonotype itself: A much larger clone lies one base from this, so it may be a read error. V is TRBV20-1 and J is TRBJ2-7; a possible D gene is TRBD1 (6 bases). CDR3 length equals 12 residues. V lost 2 bases and J lost 7, with 12 bases in between. Germline CDR1 and CDR2: DFQATT and SNEGSKA (reference sequence). CDR3 nucleotide sequence: TGCAGTGCTAGACACTACAGGGATGAGCAGTACTTC. This gives the protein CSARHYRDEQYF.

This chain joins TRBV20-1 and TRBJ2-3; 9 nucleotides match TRBD2. Trimming removed 7 bases from V and 2 bases from J; junction bases left unmatched: 1. This CDR3 has 12 residues. The germline CDR1 and CDR2 sequences are DFQATT and SNEGSKA (reference sequence). The CDR3 region has the DNA TGCAGTGGACTAGCGGACACAGATACGCAGTATTTT. As protein: CSGLADTDTQYF.

This clonotype was recorded many times. The genes are TRBV6-5 and TRBJ2-3; 10 bases line up with TRBD2. V trimming: 4 bases; J trimming: 4 bases; junction bases outside the gene matches: 11. This CDR3 is 17 amino acids long. Germline lookup yields CDR1 MNHEY and CDR2 SVGAGI. The CDR3 DNA follows: TGTGCCAGCAGTTCCCCCGGCGGGACTAGCGTAGCAGATACGCAGTATTTT. This gives the protein CASSSPGGTSVADTQYF.

This clonotype was recorded many times. This chain connects TRBV7-6 to TRBJ2-2; D unresolved. Trimming removed 5 bases from V and 0 bases from J, with 4 bases in between. CDR1 is SGHVS and CDR2 is FNYEAQ in the germline V gene. The CDR3 extends over 13 amino acids. The CDR3 sequence: CASSPSNTGELFF. CDR3 nucleotide sequence: TGTGCCAGCAGCCCTTCGAACACCGGGGAGCTGTTTTTT.

Ten or more counts support this clonotype. The chain has TRBV3-1 and TRBJ2-5; D is unresolved. V was trimmed by 0 bases and J by 7 bases, leaving 21 bases between them. This CDR3 contains 17 residues. The V gene's germline CDR1 is LGHDT and CDR2 YNNKEL (reference sequence). CDR3 sequence: CASSQDPVRSPRGTQYF. As DNA, the CDR3 is TGTGCCAGCAGCCAAGACCCCGTCCGGAGCCCCCGAGGGACCCAGTACTTC.

The chain employs TRBV5-1 and TRBJ2-7; TRBD1 or TRBD2 may be the D gene (5 bases each). Between the trimmed V and J ends, which lost 5 bases and 0 bases, there was a span of 9 bases. Germline CDR1 SGHRS, CDR2 YFSETQ. The CDR3 totals 13 residues. This chain's CDR3 is CASRRGASYEQYF. The CDR3 DNA reads TGCGCCAGCAGACGAGGGGCCTCCTACGAGCAGTACTTC.

On this clonotype itself: A much larger clone differs by one base, so this may be a read error. V is TRBV20-1 and J is TRBJ2-1; tentatively, D is TRBD1 or TRBD2 (5 bases each). Trimming took 7 bases from V and 4 from J, leaving 11 bases between them. Germline-derived CDR1 and CDR2 are DFQATT and SNEGSKA (reference sequence). The CDR3 sequence is 12 residues long. CDR3 sequence: CSGAEGYNEQFF. CDR3 DNA: TGCAGTGGAGCCGAGGGGTACAATGAGCAGTTCTTC.

This clonotype was observed at least ten times. The chain couples TRBV5-6 to TRBJ1-2; weak D call: TRBD1 (5 bases). CDR3 length: 13 residues. Germline V lookup: CDR1 SGHDT, CDR2 YYEEEE. Trimming left V 7 bases short and J 4 bases short, with 14 bases between. In nucleotides, the CDR3 is TGTGCCAGCGGGACGAGGGACGGCTATGGCTACACCTTC. Translating gives CASGTRDGYGYTF. The whole variable domain, remainder taken from reference TRBV5-6 and TRBJ1-2, is DAGVTQSPTHLIKTRGQQVTLRCSPKSGHDTVSWYQQALGQGPQFIFQYYEEEERQRGNFPDRFSGHQFPNYSSELNVNALLLGDSALYLCASGTRDGYGYTFGSGTRLTVV.

As to this clonotype: This clone may be a read error of a much larger clone one base away. V and J are TRBV28 and TRBJ1-2, with D unresolved. This CDR3 comprises 13 residues. V was trimmed by 6 bases and J by 5 bases, leaving 13 bases between them. Germline V gene sequence: CDR1 MDHEN, CDR2 SYDVKM. In DNA form, the CDR3 reads TGTGCCAGCAGGGACGGGCAGTTATATGGCTACACCTTC. It yields the protein CASRDGQLYGYTF.

Comments on this clonotype: It may be a read error: a sequence one base away is much more abundant. V and J are TRBV27 and TRBJ2-3, with D unresolved. This CDR3 has 15 amino acids. Per germline, CDR1 MNHEY and CDR2 SMNVEV (reference sequence). CDR3 region: CTSSPRDLADDTQYF. CDR3 nucleotides: TGTACCAGCAGTCCAAGGGATTTAGCAGACGATACGCAGTATTTT.

This clonotype appeared many times. This chain uses TRBV28 with TRBJ2-5, with D tentatively TRBD1 or TRBD2 (5 bases each). The CDR3 length is 15 residues. CDR1 is MDHEN, CDR2 SYDVKM, per germline. V lost 5 bases, J lost 2 bases, and 15 bases lay in between. For the CDR3, the DNA is TGTGCCAGCAGTAACGGGGCAAGTCGACAAGAGACCCAGTACTTC. This gives the protein CASSNGASRQETQYF. Complete variable domain (other parts from reference TRBV28 and TRBJ2-5): DVKVTQSSRYLVKRTGEKVFLECVQDMDHENMFWYRQDPGLGLRLIYFSYDVKMKEKGDIPEGYSVSREKKERFSLILESASTNQTSMYLCASSNGASRQETQYFGPGTRLLVL.

This clonotype was observed at least ten times. This chain uses TRBV29-1 with TRBJ1-1, with TRBD1 as a possible D gene (5 bases). Germline loops: CDR1 SQVTM, CDR2 ANQGSEA. The CDR3 contains 14 residues. Trimming removed 8 bases from V and 4 bases from J, with 20 bases in between. The CDR3 region is CSPYGGGWGTEAFF. The CDR3 nucleotides are TGCAGCCCCTATGGGGGGGGTTGGGGCACTGAAGCTTTCTTT.

The chain links TRBV28 to TRBJ2-7, with 7 nucleotides matching TRBD1. CDR1 MDHEN and CDR2 SYDVKM come from the germline V gene. Trimming at V came to 6 bases and at J to 2 bases, leaving 7 bases not matched to a gene. The CDR3 consists of 14 residues. The CDR3, as DNA: TGTGCCAGCAGACCTAATGACAGGGCCTACGAGCAGTACTTC. Protein sequence: CASRPNDRAYEQYF.

Comments on this clonotype: This may be a read error: a much more frequent sequence differs by one nucleotide. The chain combines TRBV6-6 with TRBJ1-6, with TRBD1 matching 8 bases. Germline trimming cut 4 bases from V and 10 bases from J; bases unmatched to any gene: 9. The CDR3 is 15 amino acids. The germline V gene encodes CDR1 MNHNY and CDR2 SVGAGI (reference sequence). CDR3 DNA sequence: TGTGCCAGCAGTTCTCTACAGGGGGTCGGCTCACCCCTCCACTTT. It encodes CASSSLQGVGSPLHF.

This clonotype showed up many times. This chain uses TRBV7-9 with TRBJ2-4, with D possibly matching TRBD1 (6 bases). The germline gives CDR1 SEHNR, CDR2 FQNEAQ (reference sequence). This CDR3 contains 16 residues. V was pared by 8 bases and J by 0 bases, with 17 bases between. Here the CDR3 reads CASSGQLSLAKNIQYF. CDR3 nucleotides: TGTGCCAGCTCCGGACAGCTATCATTAGCCAAAAACATTCAGTACTTC.

The sample holds many counts of this clonotype. The genes are TRBV20-1 and TRBJ2-7; 12 bases align to TRBD2. Germline V gene data show CDR1 as DFQATT and CDR2 as SNEGSKA (reference sequence). CDR3 length: 13 residues. With 3 bases clipped from V and 9 bases from J, the junction kept 6 bases outside the gene matches. The CDR3 DNA is TGCAGTGCTAGGGCTAGCGGGGGGGCTTTGCAGTACTTC. This encodes CSARASGGALQYF.

This clonotype was seen many times. The V call is TRBV30, the J call TRBJ2-3; no clear D. The V end was cut by 1 base, the J end by 2 bases, with 13 bases between. The CDR3 consists of 15 residues. Germline V gene data show CDR1 as GTSNPN and CDR2 as SVGIG (reference sequence). CDR3 sequence: CAWSGSPGSTDTQYF. CDR3 bases: TGTGCCTGGAGTGGCTCCCCTGGATCCACAGATACGCAGTATTTT.

The rearrangement joins TRBV5-5 to TRBJ1-4, with D possibly matching TRBD1 (5 bases). This CDR3 comprises 17 residues. V lost 2 bases, J lost 2 bases, and 16 bases lay in between. From germline, CDR1 is SGHKS and CDR2 YYEKEE (reference sequence). This chain's CDR3 is CASSFGVQGGTNEKLFF. The CDR3, as DNA: TGTGCCAGCAGCTTCGGGGTGCAGGGAGGGACTAATGAAAAACTGTTTTTT.

As for this clonotype: A clone one base away is much larger, so this may be a read error. The CDR3: CATGLAVYNEQYF. The CDR3, as DNA: TGTGCCACGGGACTAGCGGTCTACAATGAGCAGTACTTC. V usage is TRBV25-1 and J usage is TRBJ2-1, with 11 bases lining up with TRBD2. With the DNA end fitting TRBJ2-7 better, the J assignment may be wrong. Germline V gives CDR1 MGHDK, CDR2 SYGVNS. CDR3 length: 13 amino acids.

Only a few counts were recorded for this clonotype. The chain employs TRBV7-2 and TRBJ2-2, with 9 nucleotides matching TRBD2. Trimming at V came to 8 bases and at J to 6 bases, leaving 10 bases not matched to a gene. The germline V gene has CDR1 SGHTA and CDR2 FQGNSA. CDR3 length: 15 amino acids. The CDR3 is CASESGRRASGELFF. The CDR3 bases are TGTGCCAGCGAGAGCGGGAGGAGGGCCTCCGGGGAGCTGTTTTTT.

Concerning this clonotype itself: A much larger clone differs by one base, so this may be a read error. The chain joins TRBV11-2 to TRBJ1-1, with D possibly being TRBD1 (6 bases). The CDR3 runs 14 residues. Germline V gene sequence: CDR1 SGHAT, CDR2 FQNNGV. CDR3 sequence: CAGSAHRVNTEAFF. The CDR3, as DNA: TGTGCCGGCAGCGCCCACAGGGTGAACACTGAAGCTTTCTTT.